This T cell receptor beta chain is drawn from a study of post-analysis software for immune sequencing data. About the research overall: Included among the disease courses, which were recorded for the cohort, were relapsing-remitting, secondary progressive and progressive-relapsing multiple sclerosis.

Points from the study as a whole: Controls significantly exceeded multiple sclerosis patients in normalized Chao1 diversity. Five or six TRBV segments were significantly more frequent in patients than in controls. TRBV5-6, TRBV5-1 and TRBV20-1 were among these segments. Strong same-batch co-clustering of samples appeared with F measure clustering.

The germline V gene encodes CDR1 SGHRS and CDR2 YFSETQ. This CDR3 comprises 17 residues. With 2 bases clipped from V and 1 base from J, the junction kept 11 bases outside the gene matches. The sample holds many counts of this clonotype. Its antigen is not known. TCR beta libraries were prepared from cDNA with unique molecular identifiers. Input amounts of roughly 0.9 to 10 million T cells were used. These gave 500,000 or so cDNA molecules, so each molecule approximated one T cell. TCRdb recomputed calls from the PCR reads with MiXCR, one row per CDR3 protein. The repertoire holds approximately 730,000 distinct CDR3 sequences, 30% seen once, with roughly 0.53% in the top ten.

Sequenced sample: blood. The clonotype originates from a girl aged 10 to 17 with multiple sclerosis. The chain combines TRBV5-1 with TRBJ2-5; 7 bases fit TRBD1. This CDR3 is CASSLSIGTDLQETQYF. The CDR3 nucleotides read TGCGCCAGCAGCTTATCCATCGGGACAGATCTCCAAGAGACCCAGTACTTC.